Described below is a single T cell receptor beta chain sequence and its context. Its matching antigen is unknown. This sample was taken from a study of blood T cells in healthy people across ages. Regarding the study as a whole: Getting older went along with TCR beta diversity per million T cells dropping roughly linearly.

The second PCR ran roughly 6 to 11 cycles with a sample-barcoded 5' primer and J-beta primers. TCRdb re-called the 5' RACE reads with MiXCR, one entry per CDR3 protein. The sample consists of hundreds of thousands of distinct CDR3 sequences, approximately 21% of them appearing once. The CDR3 runs to 16 residues. Losses at the gene ends were 1 base for V and 4 bases for J; bases not matched to a gene: 9. Germline V gene data show CDR1 as SQVTM and CDR2 as ANQGSEA. Caucasian individuals from Russia who were healthy and aged about 6 to 100 acted as donors. The source of this sequence is a man in his 70s in good health. Sequencing input: blood. The chain is built from TRBV29-1 and TRBJ2-1, with 8 bases that match TRBD2. The CDR3 coding sequence is TGCAGCGTTGAAGGTAACTTACGGGAGGGTTACAATGAGCAGTTCTTC. This codes for CSVEGNLREGYNEQFF.